This is a list of T cell receptor beta chains from one sample in a study of T cell responses to AZD1222 COVID-19 vaccine. Here immunoSEQ multiplex PCR was the method, and the copy in TCRdb shows in-frame clones only, minus some. This table holds around 140,000 clones, roughly nine tenths found once. The sample here was peripheral blood, taken 28 days after the second AZD1222 dose. Receptors originate from an adult who received the AZD1222 COVID-19 vaccine. The CDR3 runs from the conserved cysteine through the conserved F or W. D genes are given only for firm matches. Clone size is stated in some rows and not others, as once, few, many or a class when expanded.

V gene,D gene,clone size,J gene,CDR3 protein,CDR3 DNA
TRBV11-3,NA,NA,TRBJ1-1,CASSFRDAEAFF,TGTGCCAGCAGCTTCAGAGACGCTGAAGCTTTCTTT
TRBV9,NA,NA,TRBJ2-1,CASSATRNEQFF,TGTGCCAGCAGCGCAACTAGGAATGAGCAGTTCTTC
TRBV18,TRBD1,once,TRBJ1-2,CASSPGQMSNYGYTF,TGTGCCAGCTCACCGGGACAGATGTCTAACTATGGCTACACCTTC
TRBV11-1,NA,NA,TRBJ2-7,CASSSPGRTAF,TGTGCCAGCAGCTCCCCCGGCCGGACAGCCTTC
TRBV5-1,TRBD1,NA,TRBJ1-2,CASSPGQGISNYGYTF,TGCGCCAGCAGCCCGGGACAGGGTATATCTAACTATGGCTACACCTTC
TRBV6-2/TRBV6-3,TRBD2,NA,TRBJ2-7,CASSITGTSGSDEQYF,TGTGCCAGCAGTATTACCGGGACTAGCGGGAGCGACGAGCAGTACTTC
TRBV5-1,NA,NA,TRBJ2-3,CASSPFLSTDTQYF,TGCGCCAGCAGCCCCTTTTTAAGCACAGATACGCAGTATTTT
TRBV5-5,NA,once,TRBJ2-4,CASSLSWENIQYF,TGTGCCAGCAGCTTGTCCTGGGAAAACATTCAGTACTTC
TRBV5-1,TRBD2,NA,TRBJ2-1,CASSSASGSYNEQFF,TGCGCCAGCAGCTCCGCTAGCGGAAGCTACAATGAGCAGTTCTTC
TRBV6-5,TRBD1,NA,TRBJ2-7,CASRRDRNFYEQYF,TGTGCCAGCAGGCGGGACAGGAACTTCTACGAGCAGTACTTC
TRBV11-2,NA,NA,TRBJ2-6,CASKPPDFTNRSGANVLTF,TGTGCCAGTAAACCCCCGGATTTTACAAACCGCTCTGGGGCCAACGTCCTGACTTTC
TRBV9,TRBD2,NA,TRBJ2-7,CASSVLAGGLYEQYF,TGTGCCAGCAGCGTCCTAGCGGGAGGACTTTACGAGCAGTACTTC
TRBV3-1/TRBV3-2,NA,NA,TRBJ1-5,CASSQASGGVSNQPQHF,TGTGCCAGCAGCCAAGCGTCCGGGGGGGTAAGCAATCAGCCCCAGCATTTT
TRBV19,NA,NA,TRBJ1-5,CASSIAFRQHQPQHF,TGTGCCAGTAGTATAGCTTTCCGGCAGCATCAGCCCCAGCATTTT
TRBV7-2,NA,NA,TRBJ2-3,CASSRPESPDTQYF,TGTGCCAGCAGCCGCCCCGAGAGCCCAGATACGCAGTATTTT
TRBV10-3,NA,few,TRBJ2-3,CAIRGDRNTDTQYF,TGTGCCATCAGGGGTGACCGGAACACAGATACGCAGTATTTT
TRBV5-6,NA,NA,TRBJ2-1,CASSRYNEQFF,TGTGCCAGCAGCCGGTACAATGAGCAGTTCTTC
TRBV12-5,TRBD2,NA,TRBJ2-7,CASGPPGGGGVHEQYF,TGTGCTAGTGGCCCCCCCGGGGGGGGTGGGGTCCACGAGCAGTACTTC
TRBV5-1,TRBD2,NA,TRBJ2-5,CASSLRSSGAQETQYF,TGCGCCAGCAGCTTGAGGTCTAGCGGGGCACAAGAGACCCAGTACTTC
TRBV4-1,NA,NA,TRBJ1-5,CASSQAKEGHQPQHF,TGCGCCAGCAGCCAAGCCAAGGAGGGCCATCAGCCCCAGCATTTT
TRBV7-3,TRBD2,NA,TRBJ2-1,CASSLRAVAGGNEQFF,TGTGCCAGCAGCTTAAGGGCGGTAGCGGGAGGTAATGAGCAGTTCTTC
TRBV5-6,NA,NA,TRBJ1-1,CASSFRVGTEAFF,TGTGCCAGCAGCTTCAGGGTGGGCACTGAAGCTTTCTTT
TRBV30,TRBD1,NA,TRBJ1-2,CAWGGGSVNGYTF,TGTGCCTGGGGAGGGGGCTCAGTGAATGGCTACACCTTC
TRBV5-8,NA,NA,TRBJ1-1,CASSFKRQPNTEAFF,TGTGCCAGCAGCTTCAAGAGGCAGCCTAACACTGAAGCTTTCTTT
TRBV5-1,NA,NA,TRBJ2-3,CASSLVQDTQYF,TGCGCCAGCAGCTTGGTCCAAGATACGCAGTATTTT
TRBV7-2,TRBD1,once,TRBJ1-3,CASSSRTGTGNTIYF,TGTGCCAGCAGCTCACGGACAGGGACTGGAAACACCATATATTTT
TRBV25-1,NA,few,TRBJ1-4,CASIAGGANEKLFF,TGTGCCAGCATCGCGGGAGGGGCTAATGAAAAACTGTTTTTT
TRBV6-6,TRBD1,NA,TRBJ1-5,CASSPPGQGALNQPQHF,TGTGCCAGCAGTCCCCCGGGACAGGGGGCCCTTAATCAGCCCCAGCATTTT
TRBV6-6,TRBD1,NA,TRBJ1-2,CASTPAPGGNGYTF,TGTGCCAGCACCCCGGCCCCAGGGGGTAATGGCTACACCTTC
TRBV18,NA,NA,TRBJ2-7,CASSNRPYEQYF,TGTGCCAGCTCGAACAGGCCCTACGAGCAGTACTTC
TRBV7-2,NA,NA,TRBJ1-2,CASTTPGGRPGYTF,TGTGCCAGCACCACCCCCGGGGGGCGCCCAGGCTACACCTTC
TRBV2,TRBD1,NA,TRBJ2-7,CASRPLRTGLTSEQYF,TGTGCCAGCAGACCCCTCCGGACAGGGCTAACGTCAGAGCAGTACTTC
TRBV5-1,NA,NA,TRBJ1-2,CASSLALGADYGYTF,TGCGCCAGCAGCTTGGCCCTGGGGGCGGACTATGGCTACACCTTC
TRBV2,NA,NA,TRBJ1-6,CASRQDSYNSPLHF,TGTGCCAGCAGACAGGACTCCTATAATTCACCCCTCCACTTT
TRBV6-5,TRBD1,NA,TRBJ2-2,CASSKPTGVGELFF,TGTGCCAGCAGCAAACCGACAGGGGTCGGGGAGCTGTTTTTT
TRBV6-4,TRBD1,NA,TRBJ1-1,CASSTTGTGLAEAFF,TGTGCCAGCAGTACGACCGGGACAGGTCTCGCTGAAGCTTTCTTT
TRBV7-8,NA,few,TRBJ2-7,CASSSSATYEQYF,TGTGCCAGCAGCTCCTCGGCCACCTACGAGCAGTACTTC
TRBV6-6,TRBD1,NA,TRBJ1-1,CASIGNRGTEAFF,TGTGCCAGCATCGGAAACAGGGGCACTGAAGCTTTCTTT
TRBV7-2,NA,NA,TRBJ1-1,CASSFPWNTEAFF,TGTGCCAGCAGCTTCCCGTGGAACACTGAAGCTTTCTTT
TRBV28,TRBD1,NA,TRBJ1-4,CASSGLQGVYEKLFF,TGTGCCAGCAGTGGCCTGCAGGGGGTTTATGAAAAACTGTTTTTT
TRBV6-2/TRBV6-3,TRBD2,NA,TRBJ2-5,CASSYSGLAGEETQYF,TGTGCCAGCAGTTACTCGGGACTAGCGGGCGAAGAGACCCAGTACTTC
TRBV10-3,NA,NA,TRBJ1-1,CAISDSKGGTSKAFF,TGTGCCATCAGTGATTCCAAAGGAGGGACATCGAAAGCTTTCTTT
TRBV6-5,TRBD1,NA,TRBJ2-7,CASSYGTGTGGEQYF,TGTGCCAGCAGTTACGGGACCGGGACAGGGGGCGAGCAGTACTTC
TRBV5-1,NA,NA,TRBJ1-2,CASSLGGRVQYGYTF,TGCGCCAGCAGCTTGGGAGGCAGGGTACAATATGGCTACACCTTC
TRBV14,NA,NA,TRBJ1-2,CASSQEGTPSYGYTF,TGTGCCAGCAGCCAAGAAGGGACACCATCCTATGGCTACACCTTC
TRBV14,TRBD1,NA,TRBJ1-1,CASSRQGGHTEAFF,TGTGCCAGCAGCCGACAGGGTGGTCACACTGAAGCTTTCTTT
TRBV10-3,TRBD2,NA,TRBJ2-7,CAIGSGVVFYEQYF,TGTGCCATCGGAAGCGGGGTCGTTTTCTACGAGCAGTACTTC
TRBV5-6,TRBD1,NA,TRBJ1-5,CASSLVGQNQPQHF,TGTGCCAGCAGCTTGGTGGGACAGAATCAGCCCCAGCATTTT
TRBV30,TRBD2,NA,TRBJ2-1,CAWRSPEGLPTYNEQFF,TGTGCCTGGAGGTCCCCCGAGGGACTACCGACCTACAATGAGCAGTTCTTC
TRBV4-1,TRBD1,NA,TRBJ2-7,CASSQLRDSSYEQYF,TGCGCCAGCAGCCAGCTACGGGACAGCTCCTACGAGCAGTACTTC
TRBV18,TRBD1,once,TRBJ1-5,CASSPGQGSALDSNQPQHF,TGTGCCAGCTCACCCGGACAGGGTTCCGCCCTCGATAGCAATCAGCCCCAGCATTTT
TRBV5-5,NA,NA,TRBJ1-4,CASSRFGGDNEKLFF,TGTGCCAGCAGCCGGTTCGGGGGCGATAATGAAAAACTGTTTTTT